The 14 T cell receptor beta chains below all came from one sample that was sequenced in a study of blood T cell repertoires in COVID-19. Sequencing was performed with immunoSEQ multiplex PCR; in TCRdb, only in-frame clones are kept and a portion is missing. The data hold around 380,000 clones, with more than 65% observed a single time. Material: peripheral blood. The receptor source for this set is a human donor with acute or convalescent COVID-19. The donor label of this sample is uncertain.

On this clone: The same CDR3 is also encoded by other DNA sequences in this sample. The V gene is TRBV10-2, the J gene TRBJ1-1; D perhaps matches TRBD1 (5 bases). The CDR3 consists of 14 residues. Per germline, CDR1 WSHSY and CDR2 SAAADI. The ends were cut back, 0 bases at V and 4 bases at J, with 9 bases in the middle. CDR3 nucleotides: TGCGCCAGCAGTGAGTCGCGAAGGGGCACTGAAGCTTTCTTT. Its translation is CASSESRRGTEAFF.

This chain links TRBV6-5 with TRBJ2-5, with 7 bases matching TRBD2. V was pared by 10 bases and J by 2 bases, with 13 bases of the junction left unmatched. This CDR3 region has 15 residues. CDR1 and CDR2 (germline): MNHEY, SVGAGI. The chain's CDR3 is CATLPWGGAQETQYF. The CDR3, as DNA: TGTGCCACCCTACCCTGGGGGGGAGCGCAAGAGACCCAGTACTTC.

The chain has TRBV7-7 and TRBJ2-5; weak D call: TRBD1 (5 bases). Germline CDR1 SSHAT, CDR2 FNYEAQ (reference sequence). The CDR3 extends over 14 amino acids. V lost 0 bases and J 2 bases, leaving 7 bases between the germline ends. CDR3: CASSLAGLQETQYF. DNA of the CDR3: TGTGCCAGCAGCTTAGCGGGGCTTCAAGAGACCCAGTACTTC. The full variable domain, rest sourced from reference TRBV7-7 and TRBJ2-5, is GAGVSQSPRYKVTKRGQDVTLRCDPISSHATLYWYQQALGQGPEFLTYFNYEAQPDKSGLPSDRFSAERPEGSISTLTIQRTEQRDSAMYRCASSLAGLQETQYFGPGTRLLVL.

Only one count was recorded for this clone. The chain couples TRBV5-1 to TRBJ2-7, with 9 bases that match TRBD1. The V gene's germline CDR1 is SGHRS and CDR2 YFSETQ. V dropped 0 bases and J dropped 3; count of bases not matched to a gene: 4. This CDR3 has 15 residues. CDR3 in amino acids: CASSLGGTGNYEQYF. The CDR3 DNA is TGCGCCAGCAGCTTGGGGGGGACAGGGAACTACGAGCAGTACTTC.

This clone was observed once. The rearrangement joins TRBV18 to TRBJ1-2; TRBD1 matches 7 bases. The V and J ends lost 4 bases and 3 bases, in that order; junction bases with no gene match: 8. This CDR3 contains 15 residues. Per germline, CDR1 KGHSH and CDR2 LQKENI. The CDR3 reads CASSQETGNYYGYTF. The DNA of the CDR3 is TGTGCCAGCTCACAGGAGACAGGGAACTACTATGGCTACACCTTC. Looking up the rest from reference TRBV18 and TRBJ1-2 gives the full variable domain: NAGVMQNPRHLVRRRGQEARLRCSPMKGHSHVYWYRQLPEEGLKFMVYLQKENIIDESGMPKERFSAEFPKEGPSILRIQQVVRGDSAAYFCASSQETGNYYGYTFGSGTRLTVV.

Only one count was recorded for this clone. CDR3 in amino acids: CASTINSYEQYF. CDR3 DNA sequence: TGTGCCAGCACTATCAACTCCTACGAGCAGTACTTC. This chain connects TRBV12-3 or TRBV12-4 to TRBJ2-7; no firm D call. CDR3 size: 12 residues. V was cut by 7 bases and J by 0 bases, with 7 bases left in between.

The rearrangement links TRBV30 to TRBJ2-1; D perhaps matches TRBD2 (6 bases). The length of the CDR3 is 11 residues. CDR1 and CDR2 (germline): GTSNPN, SVGIG (reference sequence). Trimming shortened V by 4 bases and J by 7 bases, and 8 bases separated the two germline ends. The CDR3 DNA is TGTGCCTGGACAGCGGGTAATGAGCAGTTCTTC. Translation: CAWTAGNEQFF.

DNA of the CDR3: TGTGCCAGCAGTGACCCTGATGGAGGAACTCCTAAAGAGACCCAGTACTTC. Translated, it gives CASSDPDGGTPKETQYF. The V gene is TRBV2, the J gene TRBJ2-5; possibly TRBD2 for D (5 bases). Looked up from germline, CDR1 is SNHLY and CDR2 is FYNNEI. V gave up 3 bases and J gave up 3 bases, with 20 bases separating them. The CDR3 has 17 residues. Together with reference TRBV2 and TRBJ2-5, the CDR3 gives the full variable domain: EPEVTQTPSHQVTQMGQEVILRCVPISNHLYFYWYRQILGQKVEFLVSFYNNEISEKSEIFDDQFSVERPDGSNFTLKIRSTKLEDSAMYFCASSDPDGGTPKETQYFGPGTRLLVL.

The chain uses TRBV7-9 and TRBJ2-7, with D possibly matching TRBD1 (6 bases). CDR1 SEHNR and CDR2 FQNEAQ come from the germline V gene (reference sequence). The CDR3 is 14 amino acids. Trimming took off 5 bases at V and 1 base at J, with 12 bases between the two ends. CDR3 sequence: CASSRQGGSYEQYF. CDR3 bases: TGTGCCAGCAGCCGACAAGGGGGTTCCTACGAGCAGTACTTC.

V and J are TRBV2 and TRBJ1-3, with no clear D. V was shortened by 7 bases and J by 1 base, with 5 bases between the two germline ends. CDR3 size: 12 residues. From germline, CDR1 is SNHLY and CDR2 FYNNEI. The chain's CDR3 is CASTLSGNTIYF. The CDR3 DNA reads as TGTGCCAGCACTCTATCTGGAAACACCATATATTTT.

This chain connects TRBV5-1 to TRBJ2-3, with D perhaps TRBD2 (6 bases). CDR1 and CDR2 (germline): SGHRS, YFSETQ. CDR3 length equals 15 residues. V was pared by 7 bases and J by 1 base, with 16 bases between. CDR3 nucleotide sequence: TGCGCCAGCCGCCAGGCTAGCGTCGGCACAGATACGCAGTATTTT. Translation gives CASRQASVGTDTQYF.

This chain joins TRBV27 and TRBJ2-1; D unresolved. Germline values: CDR1 MNHEY, CDR2 SMNVEV (reference sequence). The CDR3 sequence is 15 residues long. V dropped 5 bases and J dropped 7 bases, with 18 bases sitting between them. The CDR3 bases are TGTGCCAGCAGTCCCCGGGTCCTCAGCCGGAATGAGCAGTTCTTC. Translated: CASSPRVLSRNEQFF.

The chain carries TRBV5-4 and TRBJ1-2; unclear D gene. The CDR3 is 15 residues long. Germline CDR1 and CDR2: SGHNT and YYREEE (reference sequence). V was trimmed by 6 bases and J by 0 bases, leaving 15 bases between them. CDR3 nucleotides: TGTGCCAGCACCCCCGGAGGCCGAGCTAACTATGGCTACACCTTC. Its protein is CASTPGGRANYGYTF. Drawing the rest from reference TRBV5-4 and TRBJ1-2, the complete variable domain is ETGVTQSPTHLIKTRGQQVTLRCSSQSGHNTVSWYQQALGQGPQFIFQYYREEENGRGNFPPRFSGLQFPNYSSELNVNALELDDSALYLCASTPGGRANYGYTFGSGTRLTVV.

This clone was seen only once. The chain uses TRBV11-2 and TRBJ1-3; maybe TRBD1 (6 bases). Germline V gives CDR1 SGHAT, CDR2 FQNNGV. This CDR3 is built from 17 residues. Trimming cost V 6 bases and J 2 bases, with 20 bases left between them. The chain's CDR3 is CASSLYPTGFAGNTIYF. Written as DNA, the CDR3 is TGTGCCAGCAGTCTTTACCCTACAGGGTTCGCTGGAAACACCATATATTTT. Full variable domain (rest looked up from reference TRBV11-2 and TRBJ1-3): EAGVAQSPRYKIIEKRQSVAFWCNPISGHATLYWYQQILGQGPKLLIQFQNNGVVDDSQLPKDRFSAERLKGVDSTLKIQPAKLEDSAVYLCASSLYPTGFAGNTIYFGEGSWLTVV.